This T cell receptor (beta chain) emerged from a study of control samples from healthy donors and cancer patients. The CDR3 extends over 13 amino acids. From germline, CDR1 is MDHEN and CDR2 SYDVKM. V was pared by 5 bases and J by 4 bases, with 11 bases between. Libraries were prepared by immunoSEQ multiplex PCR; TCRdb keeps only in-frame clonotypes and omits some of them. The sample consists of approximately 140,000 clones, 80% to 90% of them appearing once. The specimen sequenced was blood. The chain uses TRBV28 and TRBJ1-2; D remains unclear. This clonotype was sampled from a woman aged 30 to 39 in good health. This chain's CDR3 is CASSSVIVYGYTF. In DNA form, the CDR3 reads TGTGCCAGCAGTAGTGTGATTGTCTATGGCTACACCTTC.